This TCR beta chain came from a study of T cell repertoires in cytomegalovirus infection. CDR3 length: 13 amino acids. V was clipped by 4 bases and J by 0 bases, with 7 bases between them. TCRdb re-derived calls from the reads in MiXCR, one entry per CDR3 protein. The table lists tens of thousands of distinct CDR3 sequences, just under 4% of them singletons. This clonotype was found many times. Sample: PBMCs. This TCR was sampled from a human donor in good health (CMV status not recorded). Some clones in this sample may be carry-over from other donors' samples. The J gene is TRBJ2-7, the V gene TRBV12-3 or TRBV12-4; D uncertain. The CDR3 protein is CASSSKHSYEQYF. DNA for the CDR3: TGTGCCAGCAGTTCGAAGCACTCCTACGAGCAGTACTTC.